This note documents a single T cell receptor (beta chain) sequence. This clone showed up just a few times. Its target antigen remains unknown. No clone much larger than this one lies a single base away; base qualities are absent. The entire amount of isolated RNA was reverse transcribed using the High Capacity cDNA Reverse Transcription Kit, so the sequenced TCRB transcripts were expressed ones. Deep immunoSEQ sequencing was applied to naive, central memory and regulatory T cell samples, giving an average of roughly 3.5 million total reads per sample. Sorted cells were lysed in RLT buffer and RNA was extracted with DNase-treated RNeasy Micro or Mini kits, depending on cell number. Each cell subset was processed on its own to prevent cross-contamination, while patient and healthy donor samples were processed together. The immunoSEQ multiplex PCR was used to amplify TCRB sequences from cDNA, generating 87-bp fragments that spanned the CDR3 region. Amplicons were sequenced on the Illumina HiSeq platform. Concerning the study's data processing: Synthetic template baselines were used to correct PCR bias computationally, reads within Hamming distance 2 were collapsed together, and singletons that could not be merged were discarded. Reads were aligned to IMGT to assign V, D and J genes, CDR3 length, and insertions or deletions at six rearrangement sites. Clonotype counts were normalized to sorted cell number within each subset before computing true diversity and Gini coefficients with the tcR R package. The overlap coefficient, calculated on TCRB nucleotide sequences, was used to measure repertoire sharing. Out-of-frame TCRB sequences from naive cells were analyzed to stand in for the pre-selection repertoire. This immuneACCESS table, as held by TCRdb, lists in-frame sequences with V and J called but not all clones. Of the missing ones, under half trace to an unresolved V gene in checked studies; the others have no known cause. That table gives V, J and clone size, and the DNA gave D and trimming. The sample table contains about 620,000 clones; only one count was recorded for around 16% of them. Clones ranked in the top ten supply about 0.097% of the sample.

The data belong to a study of beta chain features in type 1 diabetes (dated by TCRdb to about 2018). Broadly, across the study: Patients and healthy donors did not differ in mean age, gender distribution, total cell number or subset yield. A total of about 100 million sorted cells were examined across all samples, and RNA yield correlated strongly with the number of cells per subset. In the study, TCRB repertoires of sorted circulating CD4+ T cell subsets from recently diagnosed type 1 diabetes patients were compared with those of matched healthy donors. Whereas all 30 or so donors provided naive and central memory subsets, regulatory and stem cell-like memory subsets were isolated from just 8 patients and about 8 healthy donors.

The germline V gene (reference sequence) supplies CDR1 LNHDA and CDR2 SQIVND. V is cut back by 5 bases and J by 4 bases, with 8 bases in the junction unmatched. Inclusive of the bounding cysteine and phenylalanine, the CDR3 is 15 residues long. Only the CDR3 part of the read is kept: 45 bases, read in frame from the first base. From each donor, a single peripheral blood sample of approximately 0.11 L on average was drawn into heparinised tubes. A BD FACSAria II was used to sort naive, central memory, regulatory and stem cell-like memory CD4+ T cells with a panel that included CD45RO, CCR7, CD25, CD127, CD95 and CD27. Purity was above 95% for every sorted population. PBMCs were separated immediately by Lymphoprep density gradient centrifugation and were stained directly, without being cultured. So that batch effects would be minimized, each experiment stained and sorted samples in pairs, pairing one healthy donor with one patient.

Results the study describes overall, beyond this receptor: Because small numbers of individuals were included in the HLA sub-analyses, any influence of HLA type on TCRB rearrangement was left unresolved. PCR might favor shorter templates, but patient and control samples were amplified and corrected together, so any skew would affect both groups equally. Because cDNA was sequenced instead of genomic DNA, activated cells with high expression could be over-represented, although the groups did not differ in activation or CD3 levels. Patients with type 1 diabetes made fewer insertions and deleted more nucleotides at VDJ recombination sites, implying thymic rearrangement abnormalities. Naive, central memory and regulatory TCRB repertoires appeared to be more alike among patients than among healthy donors. A moderate but significant shortening of TCRB CDR3 length was observed in type 1 diabetes patients in all four CD4+ subsets.

The clonotype originates from a man aged 18 to 35 in good health. The chain joins TRBV19 to TRBJ2-7, and 10 junction bases match TRBD1. The sequencing input was naive CD4+ T cells from blood. Taken with the paper, the label for cell subset or site translates to: true naive CD4+ T cells. For the CDR3, the sequence is CASSLRQGAFYEQYF. The DNA reads TGTGCCAGTAGTTTGAGACAGGGGGCTTTTTACGAGCAGTACTTC.